The rows below give T cell receptor beta chains drawn from one sample of a study of blood T cell repertoires in COVID-19. Clones were read by immunoSEQ multiplex PCR, and TCRdb kept only the in-frame ones, dropping some. The sample comprises 90,000 to 110,000 clones, 80% to 85% of which are singletons, and 30% to 45% rests with the top ten. The sequenced material came from peripheral blood. These receptors all come from a man older than 75 with acute or convalescent COVID-19. Both conserved end residues are part of each CDR3. A D gene is named only where the DNA matches it firmly. Rows may omit the clone size; those that give it use once, few, many or a size class.

j_call clone_size v_call d_call cdr3_nt cdr3_aa
TRBJ2-1 . TRBV5-4 TRBD2 TGTGCCAGCAGCTTGCGGGAGGGCCGGTACAATGAGCAGTTCTTC CASSLREGRYNEQFF
TRBJ2-2 . TRBV5-4 TRBD1 TGTGCCAGCAGCTGGGACAGGGCCCTTACCGGGGAGCTGTTTTTT CASSWDRALTGELFF
TRBJ1-4 once TRBV28 TRBD1 TGTGCCAGCAGTTTACGACAGGGGTGGACTGAAAAACTGTTTTTT CASSLRQGWTEKLFF
TRBJ2-7 . TRBV5-1 TRBD1 TGCGCCAGCAGCTTGGCTGGGGACAGGTTATACGAGCAGTACTTC CASSLAGDRLYEQYF
TRBJ2-7 . TRBV7-9 . TGTGCCAGCAGCTTGACAGACGAGCAGTACTTC CASSLTDEQYF
TRBJ2-5 . TRBV11-3 . TGTGCCAGCAGCTTAGATAGCGCAGAACAAGAGACCCAGTACTTC CASSLDSAEQETQYF
TRBJ2-3 . TRBV5-1 . TGCGCCAGCAGCTTGGAGACTCCTCGACCCACAGATACGCAGTATTTT CASSLETPRPTDTQYF
TRBJ2-7 . TRBV19 TRBD1 TGTGCCAGTAGTATCACAGGGGCCTCCTACGAGCAGTACTTC CASSITGASYEQYF
TRBJ2-7 . TRBV6-2/TRBV6-3 . TGTGCCAGCAGTTACTCGATTAGTCTGGTAGTATCCTACGAGCAGTACTTC CASSYSISLVVSYEQYF
TRBJ1-3 many TRBV5-1 . TGCGCCAGCAGCTTGGATCCGCAGGGCTCTGGAAACACCATATATTTT CASSLDPQGSGNTIYF
TRBJ2-7 few TRBV4-2 . TGTGCCAGCAGCCTTCCCGACCAGGGAAGATACGAGCAGTACTTC CASSLPDQGRYEQYF
TRBJ2-5 . TRBV28 TRBD1 TGTGCCAGCAGTCTCACACCAGGGGGTGAGACCCAGTACTTC CASSLTPGGETQYF
TRBJ1-2 . TRBV5-1 TRBD1 TGCGCCAGCAGTCGGGACAGTAACTATGGCTACACCTTC CASSRDSNYGYTF
TRBJ2-5 . TRBV29-1 . TGCAGCGTTGTTGCAGGATCGGAGACCCAGTACTTC CSVVAGSETQYF
TRBJ2-3 once TRBV12-3/TRBV12-4 . TGTGCCAGCAGTCGTACAGGCACAGATACGCAGTATTTT CASSRTGTDTQYF
TRBJ1-2 once TRBV28 . TGTGTCCAATTTCCCTATGGCTACACCTTC CVQFPYGYTF
TRBJ2-2 . TRBV19 . TGTGCCAGTAGTCAGGGGTATACCGGGGAGCTGTTTTTT CASSQGYTGELFF
TRBJ1-6 . TRBV18 TRBD1 TGTGCCAGCTCACCATTAGGGGTCACACAGGGGGCTGGATCACCCCTCCACTTT CASSPLGVTQGAGSPLHF
TRBJ2-2 . TRBV6-2/TRBV6-3 . TGTGCCAGCAGTTACCGGAGGGTACACACCGGGGAGCTGTTTTTT CASSYRRVHTGELFF
TRBJ1-4 once TRBV13 . TGTGCCAGCAGCTTAGGGGGGGCCGGTGAAAAACTGTTTTTT CASSLGGAGEKLFF
TRBJ1-4 . TRBV2 TRBD1 TGTGCCAGCAGTCGGACAGGGGGCCTTGAAAAACTGTTTTTT CASSRTGGLEKLFF
TRBJ2-1 . TRBV4-3 . TGCGCCAGCAGCCAAGACCAGTACGGGGACACTGAGCAGTTCTTC CASSQDQYGDTEQFF
TRBJ2-3 . TRBV9 TRBD2 TGTGCCAGCAGCCGGACTAGCGCTAGCACAGATACGCAGTATTTT CASSRTSASTDTQYF
TRBJ2-2 . TRBV7-3 TRBD1 TGTGCCAGCAGCCGGGGACAGGGGGCTGACGGGGAGCTGTTTTTT CASSRGQGADGELFF
TRBJ2-2 . TRBV5-1 TRBD1 TGCGCCAGCAGCTGGGGACAGGGGATTACCGGGGAGCTGTTTTTT CASSWGQGITGELFF
TRBJ2-2 . TRBV7-7 TRBD1 TGTGCTAGCAGTCAACTGACAGGGGAGACCGGGGAGCTGTTTTTT CASSQLTGETGELFF
TRBJ2-1 . TRBV18 . TGTGCCAGCTCACCACCGTCCGGGGATGAGCAGTTCTTC CASSPPSGDEQFF
TRBJ1-5 . TRBV2 . TGTGCCAGCAGTTGGACAGATAGCAATCAGCCCCAGCATTTT CASSWTDSNQPQHF
TRBJ2-1 . TRBV2 TRBD2 TGTGCCAGCAGGGAAACCACAGGGGCAAGGACTAGCGGCGGACGTCGAAATGAGCAGTTCTTC CASRETTGARTSGGRRNEQFF
TRBJ1-2 . TRBV7-2 . TGTGCCAGCAGCCAATACAGGGATAACTATGGCTACACCTTC CASSQYRDNYGYTF
TRBJ2-2 . TRBV19 TRBD2 TGTGCCAGTAGTCCTCCGGGACTACGTGCGAACACCGGGGAGCTGTTTTTT CASSPPGLRANTGELFF
TRBJ2-3 few TRBV3-1/TRBV3-2 . TGTGCCAGCAGCCTTTCGAGCGCAGATACGCAGTATTTT CASSLSSADTQYF
TRBJ1-3 . TRBV15 TRBD1 TGTGCCACCAGCAGAAACAGGGGAGGAAACACCATATATTTT CATSRNRGGNTIYF
TRBJ2-7 once TRBV24-1 . TGTGCCACCAGTGATTCAGTCTACGAGCAGTACTTC CATSDSVYEQYF
TRBJ2-5 . TRBV14 . TGTGCCAGCAGCCACTGGGGAAAGGGGTACCAAGAGACCCAGTACTTC CASSHWGKGYQETQYF
TRBJ1-1 . TRBV7-3 . TGTGCCAGCAGCTCACAGGGCCTGAACACTGAAGCTTTCTTT CASSSQGLNTEAFF
TRBJ1-6 . TRBV6-2/TRBV6-3 . TGTGCCAGCAGTTACAATTCGGAGTACGATTCACCCCTCCACTTT CASSYNSEYDSPLHF
TRBJ1-2 . TRBV28 . TGTGCCAGCCTTCGGGGGAACGATGGCTACACCTTC CASLRGNDGYTF
TRBJ2-1 . TRBV5-1 TRBD1 TGCGCCAGCAGCAGAGCAGGGGGAACCTCCTACAATGAGCAGTTCTTC CASSRAGGTSYNEQFF
TRBJ2-3 once TRBV28 TRBD1 TGTGCCAGCAGTCCTGCAGGGACAGGCTTAACAGATACGCAGTATTTT CASSPAGTGLTDTQYF
TRBJ1-2 . TRBV28 TRBD1 TGTGCCAGCAGGAAGGCAGGGGGCTCCAACTATGGCTACACCTTC CASRKAGGSNYGYTF
TRBJ1-3 . TRBV9 TRBD1 TGTGCCAGCAGCGCAGGGGGCAGGCGGGGAAACACCATATATTTT CASSAGGRRGNTIYF
TRBJ2-3 . TRBV5-1 . TGCGCCAGCAGAATGGGAGCGGGCACAGATACGCAGTATTTT CASRMGAGTDTQYF
TRBJ2-1 . TRBV11-3 TRBD2 TGTGCCAGCAGCTTAGGACTAGCGGGTTACAATGAGCAGTTCTTC CASSLGLAGYNEQFF